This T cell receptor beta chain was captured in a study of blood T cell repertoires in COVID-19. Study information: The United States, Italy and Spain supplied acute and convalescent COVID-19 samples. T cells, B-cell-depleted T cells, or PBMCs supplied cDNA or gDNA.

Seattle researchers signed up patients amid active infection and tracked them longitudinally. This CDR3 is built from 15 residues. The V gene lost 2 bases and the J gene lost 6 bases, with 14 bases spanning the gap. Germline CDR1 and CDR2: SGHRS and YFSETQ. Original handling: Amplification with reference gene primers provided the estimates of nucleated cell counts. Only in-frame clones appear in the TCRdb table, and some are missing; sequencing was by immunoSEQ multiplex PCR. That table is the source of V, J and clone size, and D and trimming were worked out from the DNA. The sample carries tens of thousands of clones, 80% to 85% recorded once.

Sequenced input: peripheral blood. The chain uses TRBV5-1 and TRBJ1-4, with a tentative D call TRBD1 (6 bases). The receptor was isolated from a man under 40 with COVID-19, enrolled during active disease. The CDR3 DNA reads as TGCGCCAGCAGCTTAGGGACATTGAGGGATGAAAAACTGTTTTTT. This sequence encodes CASSLGTLRDEKLFF.